This TCR beta chain stems from a study of blood T cells in healthy people across ages (dated by TCRdb to between 2015 and 2016). With regard to the full study: Template switching captured roughly one uniquely barcoded TCR beta cDNA molecule per two T cells in model experiments. Age-related changes in TCR beta repertoire diversity were measured in the study by deep sequencing normalized with unique cDNA molecular identifiers. Donors were grouped into four age groups: young (average about 15 years), middle-aged (roughly 37), aged (62) and long-lived (about 82). Donors of different ages were randomly distributed across sequencing lanes to avoid experimental bias. The study analyzed two additional independent replicas of 1 million unique cDNA reads from the same blood draw for two donors, one aged 18 to 30 and one aged 80 or older.

The donors were some 36 Caucasian individuals from Russia, aged roughly 6 to 90 years, who were systemically healthy. Approximately 10 milliliters of peripheral blood were collected from each donor into EDTA-treated Vacutainer tubes. PBMCs were isolated by Ficoll-Paque density-gradient centrifugation, with at least 6 million obtained per sample. Trizol reagent was used to extract total RNA from the PBMCs, yielding at least 5 micrograms per sample. For every donor, an aliquot of PBMCs went through flow cytometry to measure the percentages of naive CD45RAhigh/CD27high T cells. The V end loses 4 bases and the J end loses 2 bases, and a stretch of 13 bases separates them. The CDR3 holds 15 amino acids from the cysteine to the phenylalanine. Of the read, only the CDR3 DNA is kept; its 45 bases are in frame from base 1. As encoded in the germline V gene (reference sequence), CDR1 is PRHDT while CDR2 is FYEKMQ.

Summary of the overall study and its limitations: Compared with the aged group, the long-lived group had more naive CD4+ T cells, fewer expanded clones and increased TCR diversity, suggesting age selection. Because profiling used bulk unsorted PBMCs, naive and antigen-experienced compartments could not be compared conclusively. Donor CMV infection status was unknown, potentially confounding age-related changes in expanded clonotypes. The percentage of naive T cells measured by flow cytometry correlated strongly with observed TCR beta diversity. Estimates of total diversity based on one million sequenced T cells were considered lower bounds and underestimates. As age increased, observed TCR beta diversity per million T cells dropped in a roughly linear way, and a significant reduction was already evident by age 40.

The library was produced with 5' RACE. Sequencing was performed on an Illumina HiSeq 2500. The second PCR ran for roughly 7 to 11 cycles and used a J-beta primer mix along with a sample-barcoded 5' primer. A unique molecular identifier was introduced onto each TCR beta cDNA molecule by a template-switch 5' adaptor carrying 12 random nucleotides. Each sample yielded at least 2.5 million CDR3-containing paired-end reads. The Mint cDNA synthesis kit, primed by a TRBC-specific oligonucleotide, was used to synthesize first-strand cDNA from all RNA. All cDNA was treated with uracil-DNA glycosylase and then went through a first 18-cycle PCR with the universal primers M1SS and BC2_uni_R. On the study's bioinformatics: Each sample was normalized by randomly selecting 1 million high-quality reads, each carrying a distinct molecular identifier. Instead of being binned into consensus sequences, reads that shared molecular identifiers were thrown out. MiTCR, set to a Q25 quality threshold and the strictest error-elimination algorithm, was used for CDR3 identification, clonotype clustering and error correction. A nonparametric unseen species model using Euler transformation provided a lower-bound estimate of total TCR beta diversity. The public reads were run again by TCRdb, first through fastp at Q25 and then through MiXCR, and only productive beta chains were kept. Rows with one shared CDR3 protein collapse into an entry with the most common genes and DNA. The V and J calls come from TCRdb's annotation, not from the publication. The sample table lists under 850,000 distinct CDR3 sequences, roughly 40% of them with a count of one. The ten largest clonotypes hold over 10% of the sample.

There are a few counts of this clonotype. Its recognized antigen is unknown. No qualities accompany the bases; no much larger clone lies one base away. The TCR comes from a young man in good health. The specimen was blood. This receptor chain uses TRBV13 and TRBJ2-3; a confident D gene designation cannot be given. The DNA sequence is given as TGTGCCAGCAGCTCCCGGGTCTATTCCACAGATACGCAGTATTTT. It translates as CASSSRVYSTDTQYF.